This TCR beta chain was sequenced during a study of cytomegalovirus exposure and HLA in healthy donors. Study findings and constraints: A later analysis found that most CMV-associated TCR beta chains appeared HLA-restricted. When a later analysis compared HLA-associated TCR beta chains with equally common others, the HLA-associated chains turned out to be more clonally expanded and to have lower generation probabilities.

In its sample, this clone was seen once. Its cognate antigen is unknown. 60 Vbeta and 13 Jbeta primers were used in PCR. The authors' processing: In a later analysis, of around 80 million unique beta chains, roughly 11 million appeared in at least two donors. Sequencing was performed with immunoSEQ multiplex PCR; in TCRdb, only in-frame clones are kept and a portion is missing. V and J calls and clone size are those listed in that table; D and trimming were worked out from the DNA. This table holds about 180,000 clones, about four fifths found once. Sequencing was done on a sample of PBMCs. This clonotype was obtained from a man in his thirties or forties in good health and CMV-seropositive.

The CDR3 nucleotides are TGCGCCAGCAGCCTCAGTCGACACTCCTACGAGCAGTACTTC. The encoded protein is CASSLSRHSYEQYF. This sequence joins TRBV4-1 and TRBJ2-7; D ambiguous. This CDR3 is built from 14 residues. CDR1 and CDR2 (germline): MGHRA, YSYEKL. Trimming shortened V by 4 bases and J by 0 bases, and 10 bases separated the two germline ends.